Given below is one T cell receptor (beta chain) in context. Other DNA sequences in this sample translate to the same CDR3. CDR1 SGHRS and CDR2 YFSETQ come from the germline V gene. V dropped 0 bases and J dropped 1 base, with 8 bases sitting between them. This CDR3 is 15 amino acids long. This entry comes from a study of blood T cell repertoires in COVID-19. The table came from immunoSEQ multiplex PCR; TCRdb's copy has only in-frame clones and leaves some out. The sample gives under 200,000 clones, 84% of which show up once; about 8% is in the top ten. Those who participated ranged in age from about 18 to 89 years and resided in some 24 US areas. Cohort assignment relied on participant-reported clinical history.

J is TRBJ2-1 and V is TRBV5-1; D is possibly TRBD1 (6 bases). The source is a woman aged 45 to 65 who had recovered from COVID-19. The material sequenced was PBMCs or T cells enriched from blood (not recorded which). Here the CDR3 reads CASSLGQGSYNEQFF. The CDR3 DNA sequence: TGCGCCAGCAGCTTGGGTCAGGGGTCCTACAATGAGCAGTTCTTC.